These 31 T cell receptor beta chains were all obtained from the same sample, sequenced in a study of shared clonotypes between healthy human individuals. The protocol was immunoSEQ multiplex PCR, while the TCRdb copy is restricted to in-frame clones and leaves out a portion. Among over 400,000 clones, 90% to 97% were seen once, and the ten largest hold 0.064%. Specimen: naive CD4+ T cells sorted from blood. Subset defined: CD45RA+ positively selected. Every receptor here comes from a young woman in good health.

The chain carries TRBV15 and TRBJ2-2; D might be TRBD1 or TRBD2, each matching 5 bases. Germline loops: CDR1 LNHNV, CDR2 YYDKDF (reference sequence). The CDR3 length is 16 residues. Trimming removed 1 base from V and 7 bases from J, with 16 bases in between. CDR3 DNA: TGTGCCACCAGCAGAGCTAGATCCGGGGCAGTCGGGGAGCTGTTTTTT. Encoded protein: CATSRARSGAVGELFF.

This clone showed up just a few times. V is TRBV25-1 and J is TRBJ1-1, with no clear D. This CDR3 is 12 amino acids long. Trimming removed 3 bases from V and 3 bases from J, with 5 bases in between. Germline V lookup: CDR1 MGHDK, CDR2 SYGVNS. CDR3 protein: CASSDAYTEAFF. The DNA of the CDR3 is TGTGCCAGCAGTGACGCTTACACTGAAGCTTTCTTT.

The rearrangement uses TRBV28 and TRBJ2-3; 11 bases line up with TRBD1. The V gene end was trimmed by 4 bases and the J gene end by 3 bases; junction bases not matched to a gene: 6. Germline CDR1 is MDHEN and CDR2 is SYDVKM. This CDR3 is built from 16 residues. This CDR3 reads CASSSPGQGVTDTQYF. CDR3 sequence (DNA): TGTGCCAGCAGTTCTCCGGGACAGGGGGTGACAGATACGCAGTATTTT. The full variable domain, rest sourced from reference TRBV28 and TRBJ2-3, is DVKVTQSSRYLVKRTGEKVFLECVQDMDHENMFWYRQDPGLGLRLIYFSYDVKMKEKGDIPEGYSVSREKKERFSLILESASTNQTSMYLCASSSPGQGVTDTQYFGPGTRLTVL.

This chain links TRBV9 with TRBJ2-1; 9 bases are shared with TRBD2. This CDR3 has 19 amino acids. V trimming: 1 base; J trimming: 9 bases; junction bases outside the gene matches: 20. Germline-derived CDR1 and CDR2 are SGDLS and YYNGEE. The CDR3 region is CASSVTPAGYAGGPTEQFF. DNA of the CDR3: TGTGCCAGCAGCGTAACCCCCGCGGGCTACGCGGGAGGGCCCACTGAGCAGTTCTTC. Full variable domain (missing parts from reference TRBV9 and TRBJ2-1): DSGVTQTPKHLITATGQRVTLRCSPRSGDLSVYWYQQSLDQGLQFLIQYYNGEERAKGNILERFSAQQFPDLHSELNLSSLELGDSALYFCASSVTPAGYAGGPTEQFFGPGTRLTVL.

The rearrangement links TRBV10-3 to TRBJ2-3, with TRBD2 matching 12 bases. CDR3 length equals 20 residues. Germline V gene sequence: CDR1 ENHRY, CDR2 SYGVKD. After removal of 1 base from V and 3 bases from J, the junction contained 14 bases not matched to a gene. CDR3: CAISEYSRLAGAPGTDTQYF. The CDR3 coding sequence is TGTGCCATCAGTGAGTACTCAAGACTAGCGGGAGCGCCGGGTACAGATACGCAGTATTTT.

The V and J genes are TRBV28 and TRBJ1-1, with D perhaps TRBD1 (5 bases). This CDR3 comprises 14 residues. Germline V gene lookup returns CDR1 MDHEN and CDR2 SYDVKM. V was clipped by 8 bases and J by 11 bases, with 24 bases between them. The CDR3 spells CASSNSGDVKRAFF. The CDR3 nucleotides are TGTGCCAGCTCTAACAGCGGGGACGTGAAGAGGGCTTTCTTT.

V gene TRBV28 combines with J gene TRBJ1-1; 9 nucleotides line up with TRBD1. After removal of 7 bases from V and 1 base from J, the junction contained 13 bases not matched to a gene. Germline V gene sequence: CDR1 MDHEN, CDR2 SYDVKM. CDR3 length: 17 amino acids. The chain's CDR3 is CASTDAQGAWGNTEAFF. The CDR3 region has the DNA TGTGCCAGCACCGACGCACAGGGGGCATGGGGGAACACTGAAGCTTTCTTT.

The genes are TRBV27 and TRBJ2-6; 7 bases line up with TRBD1. CDR3 length: 17 residues. Trimming took 1 base from V and 0 from J; bases not matched to a gene: 3. Germline loops: CDR1 MNHEY, CDR2 SMNVEV (reference sequence). The CDR3 DNA sequence: TGTGCCAGCAGTTTATGGACAGGAACCTCTGGGGCCAACGTCCTGACTTTC. Amino acid sequence: CASSLWTGTSGANVLTF.

This sequence joins TRBV28 and TRBJ2-7; 7 nucleotides line up with TRBD2. J lost 2 bases, V lost 6 bases, and 7 bases had no gene match. The CDR3 covers 14 residues. Germline CDR1 is MDHEN and CDR2 is SYDVKM. The chain's CDR3 is CASSPVRGTYEQYF. The CDR3 coding sequence is TGTGCCAGCAGCCCCGTGCGGGGGACCTACGAGCAGTACTTC.

This chain uses TRBV7-9 with TRBJ1-4, with 7 bases identical to TRBD1. This CDR3 is built from 14 residues. V lost 5 bases and J lost 8; bases outside the gene matches: 8. Germline-derived CDR1 and CDR2 are SEHNR and FQNEAQ (reference sequence). CDR3 nucleotide sequence: TGTGCCAGCAGCCGCGCGCAGGGGGGAGAAAAACTGTTTTTT. This encodes CASSRAQGGEKLFF.

V gene TRBV5-1 combines with J gene TRBJ1-1; D gene uncertain. CDR1 is SGHRS and CDR2 is YFSETQ in the germline V gene. Trimming pared 4 bases from V and 1 base from J, leaving 11 bases between. The CDR3 spans 14 residues. The CDR3 sequence is CASSKRWENTEAFF. CDR3 nucleotides: TGCGCCAGCAGCAAAAGGTGGGAGAACACTGAAGCTTTCTTT.

This chain links TRBV6-5 with TRBJ2-1; the D call may be TRBD1 or TRBD2 (5 bases each). CDR1 is MNHEY, CDR2 SVGAGI, per germline. The CDR3 runs to 16 residues. Trimming pared 1 base from V and 7 bases from J, leaving 17 bases between. CDR3 in DNA: TGTGCCAGCAGTTACTTCCGGGACCGACTACCGAATGAGCAGTTCTTC. It yields the protein CASSYFRDRLPNEQFF.

V and J are TRBV19 and TRBJ1-1; D unresolved. CDR1 is LNHDA and CDR2 is SQIVND in the germline V gene (reference sequence). There are 15 residues in the CDR3. Trimming took off 4 bases at V and 7 bases at J, with 19 bases between the two ends. This chain's CDR3 is CASSRGGWPSDEAFF. CDR3 DNA sequence: TGTGCCAGTAGTAGGGGAGGTTGGCCCTCTGATGAAGCTTTCTTT.

The J gene is TRBJ2-1, the V gene TRBV29-1; maybe TRBD2 (6 bases). V lost 4 bases to trimming and J lost 5 bases, with 9 bases between them. This CDR3 has 12 residues. Germline V gene data show CDR1 as SQVTM and CDR2 as ANQGSEA. CDR3 bases: TGCAGCGTTGTCACTAGCCACAATGAGCAGTTCTTC. Translated, it gives CSVVTSHNEQFF.

This clone was seen once. V gene TRBV28 combines with J gene TRBJ2-5; 9 bases are shared with TRBD2. The J call may be in error: the DNA end matches TRBJ2-7 better. Germline assignment: CDR1 MDHEN and CDR2 SYDVKM. CDR3 length equals 16 residues. The CDR3 reads CASSLIGGRGSYEQYF. DNA for the CDR3: TGTGCCAGCAGTTTAATAGGCGGGAGGGGCTCCTACGAGCAGTACTTC.

The rearrangement joins TRBV21-1 to TRBJ1-2; the table's D gene call, TRBD1, was not cross checked with the DNA. TRBV21-1 is a documented pseudogene. This CDR3 is built from 19 residues. DNA for the CDR3: TGTGCCAGCAGCTCCAAGCTGGGGGGACAGGGGGCGCGAAGCTATGGCTACACCTTC. Protein product: CASSSKLGGQGARSYGYTF.

The rearrangement joins TRBV5-1 to TRBJ2-1, with TRBD2 matching 14 bases. With 3 bases clipped from V and 2 bases from J, the junction kept 10 bases outside the gene matches. The CDR3 extends over 19 amino acids. The V gene's germline CDR1 is SGHRS and CDR2 YFSETQ. CDR3 in DNA: TGCGCCAGCAGCTCCTCGCGGACTAGCGGGAGGTCCACCTACAATGAGCAGTTCTTC. Residues: CASSSSRTSGRSTYNEQFF.

The J gene is TRBJ2-3, the V gene TRBV27; a possible D gene is TRBD2 (5 bases). The CDR3 is 14 residues long. The germline V gene has CDR1 MNHEY and CDR2 SMNVEV (reference sequence). With 5 bases removed from V and 2 bases from J, the gap between germline ends came to 11 bases. In nucleotides, the CDR3 is TGTGCCAGCAGTCGGACTGCTAACACAGATACGCAGTATTTT. It codes for CASSRTANTDTQYF.

The gene calls are TRBV10-3 and TRBJ1-2, with D perhaps matching TRBD1 (5 bases). Germline-derived CDR1 and CDR2 are ENHRY and SYGVKD. V was trimmed by 10 bases and J by 8 bases, leaving 20 bases between them. The CDR3 is 13 amino acids. Here the CDR3 DNA reads TGTGCCAGTAGCACCGGGACGCCGGGGGGCTACACCTTC. Translation: CASSTGTPGGYTF.

The rearrangement joins TRBV28 to TRBJ2-5; 11 bases map to TRBD2. There are 16 residues in the CDR3. The trim removed 3 bases at V and 1 base at J, leaving 4 bases unmatched. The germline CDR1 and CDR2 sequences are MDHEN and SYDVKM. Here the CDR3 reads CASSLGLAEGQETQYF. The CDR3 bases are TGTGCCAGCAGTTTGGGACTAGCGGAGGGCCAAGAGACCCAGTACTTC. Full variable domain (outside the CDR3, taken from reference TRBV28 and TRBJ2-5): DVKVTQSSRYLVKRTGEKVFLECVQDMDHENMFWYRQDPGLGLRLIYFSYDVKMKEKGDIPEGYSVSREKKERFSLILESASTNQTSMYLCASSLGLAEGQETQYFGPGTRLLVL.

This clone was counted a single time. V is TRBV4-1 and J is TRBJ1-3, with D possibly matching TRBD1 (5 bases). This CDR3 comprises 18 residues. V was clipped by 4 bases and J by 7 bases, with 26 bases between them. CDR1 is MGHRA, CDR2 YSYEKL, per germline. The CDR3 DNA reads TGCGCCAGCAGCCCCCGAGCTCTTTTTGGGACGCTCGGGAACACCATATATTTT. Translating it yields CASSPRALFGTLGNTIYF.

V gene TRBV7-6 combines with J gene TRBJ2-7, with 12 bases fitting TRBD1. Per the germline V gene, CDR1 is SGHVS and CDR2 is FNYEAQ. V trimming: 5 bases; J trimming: 6 bases; junction bases outside the gene matches: 2. This CDR3 contains 13 residues. The CDR3 DNA reads TGTGCCAGCAGCCTGGGACAGGGGGCCGAGCAGTACTTC. This gives the protein CASSLGQGAEQYF.

The V call is TRBV7-2, the J call TRBJ2-7, with 13 bases lining up with TRBD2. With V trimmed by 5 bases and J by 2 bases, 6 bases remained unmatched. Germline loops: CDR1 SGHTA, CDR2 FQGNSA. CDR3 size: 16 residues. CDR3 region: CASSPSGLAGAYEQYF. The CDR3 DNA follows: TGTGCCAGCAGCCCCAGCGGACTAGCGGGAGCCTACGAGCAGTACTTC.

The rearrangement uses TRBV28 and TRBJ1-2; TRBD1 agrees at 7 bases. The CDR3 extends over 16 amino acids. Per germline, CDR1 MDHEN and CDR2 SYDVKM. V lost 1 base to trimming and J lost 0 bases; unmatched junction nucleotides: 5. The CDR3 nucleotides are TGTGCCAGCAGTTTATTAGGGACAGAAGCTAACTATGGCTACACCTTC. It specifies CASSLLGTEANYGYTF.

The chain couples TRBV27 to TRBJ2-7, with D uncertain. The germline V and J ends were trimmed by 6 bases and 2 bases, with 14 bases remaining between them. This CDR3 has 14 amino acids. CDR1 and CDR2 (germline): MNHEY, SMNVEV (reference sequence). CDR3 nucleotides: TGTGCCAGCAGCCGAGAATGGAAAGCCTACGAGCAGTACTTC. Translated, it gives CASSREWKAYEQYF.

The rearrangement joins TRBV7-2 to TRBJ2-7; TRBD1 matches 7 bases. CDR1 and CDR2 (germline): SGHTA, FQGNSA. The CDR3 is 13 residues long. V gave up 5 bases and J gave up 3 bases; unmatched junction bases: 4. Here the CDR3 reads CASSPRTGYEQYF. As DNA, the CDR3 is TGTGCCAGCAGCCCGCGGACAGGCTACGAGCAGTACTTC.

V gene TRBV5-1 combines with J gene TRBJ2-1; D is perhaps TRBD2 (6 bases). The V end was cut by 0 bases, the J end by 0 bases, with 16 bases between. Germline CDR1 SGHRS, CDR2 YFSETQ. CDR3 length: 18 amino acids. The CDR3 DNA follows: TGCGCCAGCAGCTTGGAAGGGACTGGTTTAGGCTCCTACAATGAGCAGTTCTTC. Its protein product is CASSLEGTGLGSYNEQFF.

The chain couples TRBV6-1 to TRBJ2-7; no clear D. Germline CDR1 MNHNS, CDR2 SASEGT. The ends were cut back, 4 bases at V and 5 bases at J, with 12 bases in the middle. This CDR3 contains 13 residues. CDR3 in DNA: TGTGCCAGCAGTGCCCCGTGGAGTGACGAGCAGTACTTC. Amino acids: CASSAPWSDEQYF.

This sequence joins TRBV6-5 and TRBJ2-1; tentatively, D is TRBD1 (5 bases). The CDR3 length is 15 residues. The germline V and J ends were trimmed by 7 bases and 4 bases, with 17 bases remaining between them. Germline CDR1 is MNHEY and CDR2 is SVGAGI. This CDR3 is CASTNGAGPYNEQFF. The CDR3 DNA sequence: TGTGCCAGCACAAATGGGGCAGGGCCGTACAATGAGCAGTTCTTC.

This chain joins TRBV29-1 and TRBJ2-1, with D unclear. The CDR3 contains 14 residues. Germline lookup yields CDR1 SQVTM and CDR2 ANQGSEA. V lost 6 bases and J lost 15, with 27 bases in between. CDR3 bases: TGCAGCGTGATCCCAAAGGGCTTACCTCAGATGGCGTTCTTC. Translation gives CSVIPKGLPQMAFF.

This rearrangement joins TRBV7-9 to TRBJ2-3, with 7 bases that match TRBD2. CDR1 is SEHNR, CDR2 FQNEAQ, per germline (reference sequence). The junction had 10 bases not matched to a gene; V was cut back by 5 bases and J by 2 bases. The length of the CDR3 is 16 residues. CDR3 residues: CASSRQTSIHTDTQYF. Written as DNA, the CDR3 is TGTGCCAGCAGCCGTCAGACTAGCATACACACAGATACGCAGTATTTT. Together with reference TRBV7-9 and TRBJ2-3, the CDR3 gives the full variable domain: DTGVSQNPRHKITKRGQNVTFRCDPISEHNRLYWYRQTLGQGPEFLTYFQNEAQLEKSRLLSDRFSAERPKGSFSTLEIQRTEQGDSAMYLCASSRQTSIHTDTQYFGPGTRLTVL.